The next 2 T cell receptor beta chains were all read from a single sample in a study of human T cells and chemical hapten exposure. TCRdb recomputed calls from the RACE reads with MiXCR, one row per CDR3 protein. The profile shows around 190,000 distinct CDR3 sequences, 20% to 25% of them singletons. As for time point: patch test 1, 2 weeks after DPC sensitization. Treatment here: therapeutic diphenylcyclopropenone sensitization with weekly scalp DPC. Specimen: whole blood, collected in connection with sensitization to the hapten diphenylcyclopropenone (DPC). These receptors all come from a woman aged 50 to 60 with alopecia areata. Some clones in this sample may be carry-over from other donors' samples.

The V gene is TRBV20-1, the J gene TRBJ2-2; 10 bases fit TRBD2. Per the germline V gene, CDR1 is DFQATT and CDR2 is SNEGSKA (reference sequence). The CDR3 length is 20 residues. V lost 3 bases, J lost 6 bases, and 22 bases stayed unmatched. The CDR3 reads CSASPKYGTSAQGLPGELFF. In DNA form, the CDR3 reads TGCAGTGCTAGCCCGAAGTATGGGACTAGCGCTCAGGGGCTCCCCGGGGAGCTGTTTTTT.

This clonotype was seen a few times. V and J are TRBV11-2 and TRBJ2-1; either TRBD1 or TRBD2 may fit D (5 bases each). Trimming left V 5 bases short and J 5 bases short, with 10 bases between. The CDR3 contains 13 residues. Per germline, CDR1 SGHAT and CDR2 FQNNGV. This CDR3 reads CASSTGTDNEQFF. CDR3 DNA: TGTGCCAGCAGCACCGGGACGGACAATGAGCAGTTCTTC.